This note documents a single T cell receptor (beta chain) sequence. This sample was included in a study of blood T cell repertoires in COVID-19. Study details: Both acute and convalescent COVID-19 samples were obtained from the United States, Italy and Spain.

Authors' processing steps: Estimated nucleated cell counts came from reference gene primer amplification. Clones were sequenced by immunoSEQ multiplex PCR, and TCRdb holds only the in-frame ones, with some missing. From that table come the V and J calls and clone size; the DNA was used to work out D and trimming. Here the sample spans approximately 60,000 clones, around 88% being singletons. Germline loops: CDR1 SGHRS, CDR2 YFSETQ. The V and J ends lost 0 bases and 7 bases, in that order; junction bases with no gene match: 10. CDR3 size: 18 residues. The genes are TRBV5-1 and TRBJ2-3; 14 bases align to TRBD2. Sample: peripheral blood. This clonotype was sampled from a human donor in a cohort sampled during active COVID-19. CDR3 sequence (DNA): TGCGCCAGCAGCTTGGGAGGACTAGCGGGAGGTTCGACAAATACGCAGTATTTT. Translation gives CASSLGGLAGGSTNTQYF.